Listed below are T cell receptor beta chains from one sample, sequenced in a study of cytomegalovirus exposure and HLA in healthy donors. Sequencing used immunoSEQ multiplex PCR; TCRdb keeps in-frame clones, though not all of them. The profile shows over 95,000 clones, roughly 82% of them singletons. Sequenced input: PBMCs. The receptors come from a man aged 35 to 55 in good health and CMV-seropositive. Each CDR3 is given without its conserved first and last residue. Clone size is not always given. Where it is, it says once, few, many or a class for expanded clones.

-	TRBV5-1	TRBJ2-4	ASSLGTVVAKNIQY
once	TRBV4-3	TRBJ1-3	ASSQSTGTGNTIY
-	TRBV28	TRBJ2-5	ASSLYGTGGMKTQY
-	TRBV19	TRBJ1-5	ANSIGEGNQPQH
-	TRBV5-1	TRBJ2-5	ASSLAFGGGETQY
-	TRBV18	TRBJ2-5	ASSPGGLAGGETQY
once	TRBV11-2	TRBJ2-3	ASSLWSVDTQY
-	TRBV4-1	TRBJ2-7	ASSQVGSGGAYEQY
-	TRBV29-1	TRBJ2-7	SVELGSPYEQY
-	TRBV4-3	TRBJ2-1	ASSQDLGQGANEQF
few	TRBV11-2	TRBJ2-2	ASSSESGMNTGELF
-	TRBV28	TRBJ2-1	ASSNPAAGEQF
-	TRBV7-3	TRBJ1-1	ASSRQSGGRGTEAF
-	TRBV4-1	TRBJ2-3	ASSQGWTAYSTDTQY
-	TRBV7-2	TRBJ1-2	ASSLSGTGDNYGYT
-	TRBV7-7	TRBJ1-2	ASSPRQSYGYT
-	TRBV5-1	TRBJ2-4	ASSLVGRSIVKNIQY
-	TRBV7-2	TRBJ2-1	ASSQEGLAGGRTPNEQF
few	TRBV7-2	TRBJ1-5	ALAVQPQH
-	TRBV9	TRBJ1-6	ASRTDNSPLH
-	TRBV19	TRBJ1-1	ASSTERDRKNTEAF
once	TRBV4-1	TRBJ1-1	ASSQDPPYGLRAF
-	TRBV6-5	TRBJ2-7	ASSYTDRDRYEQY
-	TRBV28	TRBJ1-6	ASTGNSPLH
-	TRBV25-1	TRBJ2-1	ASSDVAGGYNEQF
-	TRBV4-3	TRBJ2-5	ASSQAPGQGGETQY
-	TRBV7-9	TRBJ2-2	ASSSYTENTGELF
-	TRBV4-3	TRBJ1-2	ASSPLPTGGRVYGYT
-	TRBV7-3	TRBJ2-2	ASGEGANTGELF
once	TRBV27	TRBJ2-4	ASRVSGGVSGAKNIQY
-	TRBV2	TRBJ2-1	ASRTGTGYYNEQF
-	TRBV28	TRBJ2-2	ASRRLAGNTGELF
-	TRBV7-9	TRBJ1-4	ASSDSSVTTNEKLF
-	TRBV5-1	TRBJ1-4	ASSPETGRHEKLF
few	TRBV28	TRBJ1-2	ASSQGVGGYT
-	TRBV5-6	TRBJ2-3	ASSFRARADTQY
-	TRBV4-1	TRBJ1-4	ASSQPPGEVTNEKLF
few	TRBV5-1	TRBJ2-1	ASSPSGGYNEQF
-	TRBV19	TRBJ2-7	ASSLGQGRYEQY
-	TRBV7-2	TRBJ2-4	ASSFPGTGGPLAKNIQY